These 32 T cell receptor beta chains share one sample of origin, sequenced in a study of T-cell reconstitution after alpha-beta-depleted transplantation in children. Construction of the TCRbeta library involved unique molecular identifiers. From the PCR reads, TCRdb called clonotypes with MiXCR, one entry per CDR3 protein. Of approximately 230,000 distinct CDR3 sequences in the sample, 20% to 30% are singletons; the top ten hold more than 2%. Specimen: PBMCs, collected before TCRalphabeta/CD19-depleted stem cell transplant. The receptor source for this set is a girl aged 2 to 10 with Fanconi anemia, due to receive a stem cell transplant.

In its sample, this clonotype was seen a few times. This sequence joins TRBV12-3 or TRBV12-4 and TRBJ2-7; D gene ambiguous. V lost 4 bases to trimming and J lost 5 bases, with 12 bases between them. The CDR3 has 13 amino acids. The DNA for the CDR3 is TGTGCCAGCAGTTGGTGGAAGGCTGACGAGCAGTACTTC. Translating it yields CASSWWKADEQYF.

The rearrangement joins TRBV29-1 to TRBJ1-2; D uncertain. CDR1 and CDR2 (germline): SQVTM, ANQGSEA. The CDR3 spans 14 residues. Between the trimmed V and J ends, which lost 1 base and 4 bases, there was a span of 13 bases. For the CDR3, the DNA is TGCAGCGTTGAAGTTGAGGCCCCAGGCTATGGCTACACCTTC. Protein sequence: CSVEVEAPGYGYTF.

This clonotype has a count of ten or more. V and J are TRBV15 and TRBJ2-5, with 10 nucleotides matching TRBD1. Trimming took 5 bases from V and 5 from J; bases not matched to a gene: 8. In germline, CDR1 is LNHNV, CDR2 YYDKDF (reference sequence). The CDR3 covers 15 residues. The CDR3 region has the DNA TGTGCCACCAGCGAACGGGGGACAGGGGATGAGACCCAGTACTTC. Its translation: CATSERGTGDETQYF.

This clonotype turned up a few times. This chain joins TRBV12-3 or TRBV12-4 and TRBJ1-5; 8 positions match TRBD1. V lost 6 bases and J lost 2; bases outside the gene matches: 0. This CDR3 spans 13 amino acids. The CDR3 loop reads CASRGQGNQPQHF. The DNA of the CDR3 is TGTGCCAGCAGGGGACAGGGCAATCAGCCCCAGCATTTT.

The V gene is TRBV4-1, the J gene TRBJ2-7; possible D gene TRBD1, 6 bases. The V end lost 3 bases, the J end lost 4 bases, and 25 bases lay between the germline ends. Looked up from germline, CDR1 is MGHRA and CDR2 is YSYEKL. The CDR3 extends over 18 amino acids. CDR3 sequence (DNA): TGCGCCAGCAGCCACGGTTTAGGACAGCTCCTTTTTCCTTACGAGCAGTACTTC. Translated, it gives CASSHGLGQLLFPYEQYF.

The V and J genes are TRBV20-1 and TRBJ2-3, with D perhaps being TRBD1 or TRBD2 (6 bases each). Trimming removed 6 bases from V and 1 base from J, with 17 bases in between. The CDR3 length is 15 residues. CDR1 and CDR2 from the germline V gene are DFQATT and SNEGSKA (reference sequence). The CDR3 bases are TGCAGTGCCCCGGAAGGGGGGTTTGGCACAGATACGCAGTATTTT. This codes for CSAPEGGFGTDTQYF.

The genes are TRBV12-3 or TRBV12-4 and TRBJ1-6; 7 nucleotides align to TRBD1. V was clipped by 5 bases and J by 5 bases; unmatched bases: 3. CDR3 length: 14 residues. The CDR3 bases are TGTGCCAGCAGTCCCGGGACAGATAATTCACCCCTCCACTTT. Its translation: CASSPGTDNSPLHF.

This clonotype appeared many times. The rearrangement uses TRBV20-1 and TRBJ2-7; 7 positions agree with TRBD1. V shed 1 base, J shed 3 bases, and the junction held 12 bases outside the gene matches. CDR1 is DFQATT and CDR2 is SNEGSKA in the germline V gene (reference sequence). There are 16 residues in the CDR3. The CDR3 DNA sequence: TGCAGTGCTAGAGGGAATTACAGGGGTGGGATCTACGAGCAGTACTTC. Amino acids: CSARGNYRGGIYEQYF.

This clonotype was picked up many times. This rearrangement joins TRBV29-1 to TRBJ1-1; the D gene is possibly TRBD1 (5 bases). The V and J ends lost 7 bases and 1 base respectively, with 10 bases between them. CDR1 and CDR2 (germline): SQVTM, ANQGSEA. The CDR3 extends over 12 amino acids. The CDR3 DNA sequence: TGCAGCGCAATGGGGGGGAACACTGAAGCTTTCTTT. This sequence encodes CSAMGGNTEAFF.

This clonotype occurred a few times. The chain couples TRBV10-3 to TRBJ1-6, with 7 bases lining up with TRBD1. The V gene's germline CDR1 is ENHRY and CDR2 SYGVKD. V gave up 7 bases and J gave up 7 bases; unmatched junction bases: 10. The CDR3 contains 15 residues. CDR3 DNA: TGTGCCATCACCGACAGGGCGGGACAGAATTCACCCCTCCACTTT. The encoded protein is CAITDRAGQNSPLHF.

This clonotype appeared many times. The chain links TRBV30 to TRBJ2-7; D possibly uses TRBD1 or TRBD2 (5 bases each). Germline CDR1 GTSNPN, CDR2 SVGIG (reference sequence). The V gene lost 0 bases and the J gene lost 0 bases, with 15 bases spanning the gap. This CDR3 contains 16 residues. The CDR3 DNA reads TGTGCCTGGAGTGTGACTACCGACAGCCTCTCCTACGAGCAGTACTTC. Its translation is CAWSVTTDSLSYEQYF. The full variable domain, with the rest looked up from reference TRBV30 and TRBJ2-7, is SQTIHQWPATLVQPVGSPLSLECTVEGTSNPNLYWYRQAAGRGLQLLFYSVGIGQISSEVPQNLSASRPQDRQFILSSKKLLLSDSGFYLCAWSVTTDSLSYEQYFGPGTRLTVT.

The chain combines TRBV20-1 with TRBJ2-7; the D gene could be TRBD1 or TRBD2 (6 bases each). Germline V CDR1 and CDR2: DFQATT, SNEGSKA (reference sequence). V lost 7 bases, J lost 2 bases, and 15 bases lay in between. The CDR3 covers 13 residues. CDR3 DNA sequence: TGCAGTGGGGGGCTGGCGGGGCCCTACGAGCAGTACTTC. Protein sequence: CSGGLAGPYEQYF.

This clonotype came up many times. V usage is TRBV6-5 and J usage is TRBJ1-2, with 7 bases matching TRBD1. The CDR3 is made up of 17 amino acids. Germline V gene lookup returns CDR1 MNHEY and CDR2 SVGAGI. V lost 3 bases to trimming and J lost 6 bases; unmatched junction nucleotides: 16. The CDR3 sequence: CASSYYSNRGLFHGYTF. In DNA form, the CDR3 reads TGTGCCAGCAGTTATTATTCTAACAGGGGCCTATTTCATGGCTACACCTTC.

There are many counts of this clonotype. This chain uses TRBV4-1 with TRBJ2-7; 11 nucleotides align to TRBD2. Germline V gene sequence: CDR1 MGHRA, CDR2 YSYEKL. V lost 4 bases to trimming and J lost 1 base; unmatched junction nucleotides: 3. The CDR3 has 15 amino acids. The CDR3 coding sequence is TGCGCCAGCAGCCCTGGGACTAGCGGATCCTACGAGCAGTACTTC. This codes for CASSPGTSGSYEQYF.

The chain has TRBV14 and TRBJ2-7, with D maybe TRBD1 (6 bases). Trimming took off 4 bases at V and 0 bases at J, with 13 bases between the two ends. The CDR3 is 15 amino acids. Germline V lookup: CDR1 SGHDN, CDR2 FVKESK. The CDR3 loop reads CASSRLDRPSYEQYF. DNA for the CDR3: TGTGCCAGCAGCCGATTAGACAGGCCCTCCTACGAGCAGTACTTC. The full variable domain, completed using reference TRBV14 and TRBJ2-7, is EAGVTQFPSHSVIEKGQTVTLRCDPISGHDNLYWYRRVMGKEIKFLLHFVKESKQDESGMPNNRFLAERTGGTYSTLKVQPAELEDSGVYFCASSRLDRPSYEQYFGPGTRLTVT.

The chain has TRBV6-5 and TRBJ2-1; 12 nucleotides line up with TRBD1. The CDR3 sequence is 13 residues long. The V segment lost 2 bases and the J segment 15 bases; nucleotides outside the gene matches: 5. The germline gives CDR1 MNHEY, CDR2 SVGAGI. The CDR3 DNA sequence: TGTGCCAGCAGTTACACGGGACAGGGGGCTGCGTTCTTC. Residues: CASSYTGQGAAFF.

This clonotype has a count of ten or more. CDR3 residues: CAISRNSGTDTQYF. DNA for the CDR3: TGTGCCATCAGTAGAAATAGCGGCACAGATACGCAGTATTTT. The V and J genes are TRBV10-3 and TRBJ2-3; tentative D call: TRBD2 (5 bases). V lost 5 bases and J 1 base, leaving 10 bases between the germline ends. Germline values: CDR1 ENHRY, CDR2 SYGVKD. The CDR3 loop spans 14 amino acids.

This clonotype was seen at least ten times. This sequence joins TRBV7-6 and TRBJ2-3, with 11 bases that match TRBD2. CDR3 length: 16 residues. In germline, CDR1 is SGHVS, CDR2 FNYEAQ. Losses at the gene ends were 5 bases for V and 2 bases for J; bases not matched to a gene: 6. CDR3 residues: CASSAGTSGFTDTQYF. The CDR3 nucleotides read TGTGCCAGCAGCGCCGGGACTAGCGGCTTCACAGATACGCAGTATTTT.

V and J are TRBV7-8 and TRBJ1-6, with D tentatively TRBD1 (6 bases). CDR1 is SGHVS, CDR2 FQNEAQ, per germline. Trimming took off 0 bases at V and 10 bases at J, with 10 bases between the two ends. This CDR3 region has 14 residues. CDR3 nucleotides: TGTGCCAGCAGCTTAGCGCAGGGGCCCTCACCCCTCCACTTT. Its protein is CASSLAQGPSPLHF. Using reference TRBV7-8 and TRBJ1-6 for the parts outside the CDR3, the full variable domain is GAGVSQSPRYKVAKRGQDVALRCDPISGHVSLFWYQQALGQGPEFLTYFQNEAQLDKSGLPSDRFFAERPEGSVSTLKIQRTQQEDSAVYLCASSLAQGPSPLHFGNGTRLTVT.

This clonotype was seen a few times. The V and J genes are TRBV5-6 and TRBJ2-1; 9 nucleotides line up with TRBD2. The germline V gene has CDR1 SGHDT and CDR2 YYEEEE. The V segment lost 0 bases and the J segment 8 bases; nucleotides outside the gene matches: 3. The CDR3 runs to 14 residues. The CDR3 DNA follows: TGTGCCAGCAGCTTGGGACTAGCGGTGGATGAGCAGTTCTTC. Residues: CASSLGLAVDEQFF.

This clonotype was seen more than once but under ten times. The chain links TRBV7-2 to TRBJ2-1, with D possibly matching TRBD2 (6 bases). This CDR3 is built from 14 residues. Germline V gene lookup returns CDR1 SGHTA and CDR2 FQGNSA. Trimming removed 6 bases from V and 5 bases from J, with 14 bases in between. The CDR3 region has the DNA TGTGCCAGCAGGCGGGGTGGGACCCACAATGAGCAGTTCTTC. Its protein is CASRRGGTHNEQFF.

The V gene is TRBV5-1, the J gene TRBJ1-5; 7 nucleotides agree with TRBD1. Germline CDR1 reads SGHRS; CDR2 reads YFSETQ. CDR3 size: 16 residues. Trimming at V came to 0 bases and at J to 6 bases, leaving 9 bases not matched to a gene. CDR3 in DNA: TGCGCCAGCAGCTTGGCTGGAGGGGGCTCGGGTCAGCCCCAGCATTTT. Protein sequence: CASSLAGGGSGQPQHF.

The rearrangement uses TRBV20-1 and TRBJ2-3, with no clear D. Germline V CDR1 and CDR2: DFQATT, SNEGSKA (reference sequence). The CDR3 consists of 13 residues. V lost 0 bases and J 2 bases, leaving 6 bases between the germline ends. This CDR3 is CSARDGYTDTQYF. The CDR3 nucleotides read TGCAGTGCTAGAGACGGATACACAGATACGCAGTATTTT.

CDR3 coding DNA: TGCAGTGCTAGAGTTTTCAGACTAGCGAATTTTCAAGAGACCCAGTACTTC. Translating gives CSARVFRLANFQETQYF. V gene TRBV20-1 combines with J gene TRBJ2-5, with 8 bases that match TRBD2. Germline assignment: CDR1 DFQATT and CDR2 SNEGSKA (reference sequence). V lost 1 base, J lost 2 bases, and 12 bases stayed unmatched. The CDR3 contains 17 residues.

This clonotype was detected ten times or more. This sequence joins TRBV10-1 and TRBJ2-7, with 9 bases that match TRBD1. The CDR3 runs to 14 residues. Germline values: CDR1 WNHNN, CDR2 SYGVQD (reference sequence). Unmatched junction bases numbered 5, after V lost 5 bases and J lost 3 bases. The CDR3 bases are TGCGCCAGCAGTCCGAGGACAGGGGACTACGAGCAGTACTTC. Amino acids: CASSPRTGDYEQYF.

V usage is TRBV29-1 and J usage is TRBJ1-1; no reliable D call. The CDR3 is made up of 10 amino acids. Trimming cost V 4 bases and J 3 bases, with 3 bases left between them. Germline assignment: CDR1 SQVTM and CDR2 ANQGSEA. For the CDR3, the DNA is TGCAGCGTTGGCGACACTGAAGCTTTCTTT. This gives the protein CSVGDTEAFF.

This chain joins TRBV5-6 and TRBJ2-7, with D perhaps TRBD2 (6 bases). The ends were cut back, 0 bases at V and 10 bases at J, with 20 bases in the middle. Germline-derived CDR1 and CDR2 are SGHDT and YYEEEE. CDR3 length: 15 amino acids. The chain's CDR3 is CASSLGGDSILSQYF. The CDR3 DNA follows: TGTGCCAGCAGCTTGGGAGGGGACTCTATACTCTCTCAGTACTTC.

This rearrangement joins TRBV4-1 to TRBJ2-7, with TRBD1 identical over 7 bases. Trimming removed 1 base from V and 3 bases from J; junction bases left unmatched: 0. The germline V gene has CDR1 MGHRA and CDR2 YSYEKL. This CDR3 comprises 13 residues. CDR3 protein: CASSQGTGYEQYF. CDR3 coding DNA: TGCGCCAGCAGCCAAGGGACAGGCTACGAGCAGTACTTC.

The chain employs TRBV28 and TRBJ2-7; 10 bases are a match to TRBD1. Per the germline V gene, CDR1 is MDHEN and CDR2 is SYDVKM. There are 16 residues in the CDR3. V lost 2 bases to trimming and J lost 0 bases; unmatched junction nucleotides: 4. CDR3 in DNA: TGTGCCAGCAGTTTACCGGGACAGGGGTTCTCCTACGAGCAGTACTTC. It specifies CASSLPGQGFSYEQYF.

This clonotype was recorded at least ten times. The CDR3, as DNA: TGTGCCAGCAGCCCCCAACGGGCTCTAGCCAAAAACATTCAGTACTTC. Translation gives CASSPQRALAKNIQYF. This rearrangement joins TRBV11-2 to TRBJ2-4; D gene uncertain. The germline V gene has CDR1 SGHAT and CDR2 FQNNGV. Trimming left V 5 bases short and J 0 bases short, with 14 bases between. The CDR3 has 16 residues.

This clonotype was found many times. This rearrangement joins TRBV5-1 to TRBJ1-1; 8 nucleotides match TRBD1. CDR3 length equals 16 residues. Per the germline V gene, CDR1 is SGHRS and CDR2 is YFSETQ. V shed 4 bases, J shed 5 bases, and the junction held 13 bases outside the gene matches. DNA for the CDR3: TGCGCCAGCAGCACCGGGACAGGAACTTTGGGGACTGAAGCTTTCTTT. Translation: CASSTGTGTLGTEAFF.

J is TRBJ2-6 and V is TRBV7-2, with D maybe TRBD2 (5 bases). The CDR3 runs 16 residues. V gave up 3 bases and J gave up 0 bases, with 9 bases separating them. Germline V gene data show CDR1 as SGHTA and CDR2 as FQGNSA. The CDR3 reads CASSFLAGSGANVLTF. The DNA of the CDR3 is TGTGCCAGCAGCTTTCTCGCGGGCTCTGGGGCCAACGTCCTGACTTTC.